This T cell receptor beta chain was profiled in a study of breast tumors, draining lymph nodes, adjacent tissues. TCRdb used MiXCR to reprocess the multiplex PCR reads, holding one entry per CDR3 protein. The top ten hold roughly 4.3% of the sample, which has over 150,000 distinct CDR3 sequences, roughly 30% seen once. In this sample, this clonotype turned up many times. The target antigen is unknown. Study results and caveats: Tumors had less TCR diversity than lymph nodes, more than nontumor tissue.

The CDR3 is 15 residues long. Trimming cost V 4 bases and J 2 bases, with 12 bases left between them. In germline, CDR1 is SGHDN, CDR2 FVKESK. Samples came from axillary lymph nodes draining the breast cancer. The rearrangement uses TRBV14 and TRBJ1-3; no definite D call. The receptor was derived from a female donor with breast cancer. Some clones in this sample may be carry-over from other donors' samples. The specimen was axillary lymph node tissue. This chain's CDR3 is CASSPWAGPGNTIYF. The CDR3 DNA is TGTGCCAGCAGCCCCTGGGCGGGCCCTGGAAACACCATATATTTT.